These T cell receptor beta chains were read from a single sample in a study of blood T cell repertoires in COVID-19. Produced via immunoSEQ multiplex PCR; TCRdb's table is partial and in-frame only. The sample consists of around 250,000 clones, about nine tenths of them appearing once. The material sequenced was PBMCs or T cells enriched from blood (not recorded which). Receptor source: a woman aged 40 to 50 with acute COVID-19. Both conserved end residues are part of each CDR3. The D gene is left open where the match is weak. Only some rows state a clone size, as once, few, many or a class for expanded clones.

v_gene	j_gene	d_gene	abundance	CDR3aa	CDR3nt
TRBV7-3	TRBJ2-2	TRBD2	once	CASSPGLASTGELFF	TGTGCCAGCAGCCCGGGACTAGCGAGCACCGGGGAGCTGTTTTTT
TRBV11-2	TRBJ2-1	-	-	CASSPRPTDQQFF	TGTGCCAGCAGCCCTAGGCCCACCGATCAGCAGTTCTTC
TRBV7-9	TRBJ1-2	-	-	CASQMGHDYGYTF	TGTGCCAGCCAAATGGGGCACGACTATGGCTACACCTTC
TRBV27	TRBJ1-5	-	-	CAGIQGNQPQHF	TGTGCCGGAATACAGGGCAATCAGCCCCAGCATTTT
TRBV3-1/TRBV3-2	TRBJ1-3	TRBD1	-	CASSSTGGYSGNTIYF	TGTGCCAGCAGCTCAACAGGGGGATACTCTGGAAACACCATATATTTT
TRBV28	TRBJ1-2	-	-	CASSLGQNYGYTF	TGTGCCAGCAGTTTAGGACAGAACTATGGCTACACCTTC
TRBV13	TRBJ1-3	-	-	CASSRSQGGNTIYF	TGTGCCAGCAGCCGTAGTCAGGGTGGAAACACCATATATTTT
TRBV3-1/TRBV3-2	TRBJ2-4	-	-	CASSQDTRPLYF	TGTGCCAGCAGCCAAGATACTCGCCCCCTGTACTTC
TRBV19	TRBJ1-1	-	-	CATHRLGASTEAFF	TGTGCCACCCATAGGTTGGGGGCTAGCACTGAAGCTTTCTTT
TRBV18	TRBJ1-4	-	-	CASSPFSSARGSEKLFF	TGTGCCAGCTCACCATTTTCCAGTGCGAGGGGGAGTGAAAAACTGTTTTTT
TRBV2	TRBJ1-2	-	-	CASRDDRNANYGYTF	TGTGCCAGCAGGGATGACAGGAACGCTAACTATGGCTACACCTTC
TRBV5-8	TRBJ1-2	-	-	CASSLYYPDGYTF	TGTGCCAGCAGCCTCTACTACCCCGATGGCTACACCTTC
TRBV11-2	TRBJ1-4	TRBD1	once	CASTRGQGILKLFF	TGTGCCAGCACCAGGGGACAGGGGATTCTGAAACTGTTTTTT
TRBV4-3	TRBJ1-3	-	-	CASSQDPSGSGNTIYF	TGCGCCAGCAGCCAAGATCCGTCAGGATCTGGAAACACCATATATTTT
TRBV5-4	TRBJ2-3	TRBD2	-	CASSQGLAGADTQYF	TGTGCCAGCAGCCAGGGACTAGCGGGAGCAGATACGCAGTATTTT
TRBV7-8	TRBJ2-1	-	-	CASSTPGPRGGEQFF	TGTGCCAGCAGCACACCGGGCCCACGGGGTGGCGAGCAGTTCTTC
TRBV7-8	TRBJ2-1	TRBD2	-	CASSETSGTDVDEQFF	TGTGCCAGCAGCGAAACTAGCGGGACCGATGTAGATGAGCAGTTCTTC
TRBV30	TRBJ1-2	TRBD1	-	CAWNGQGRYGYTF	TGTGCCTGGAACGGACAGGGCCGATATGGCTACACCTTC
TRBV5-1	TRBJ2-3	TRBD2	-	CASSLAGTSGTDTQYF	TGCGCCAGCAGCTTGGCCGGGACTAGCGGGACAGATACGCAGTATTTT
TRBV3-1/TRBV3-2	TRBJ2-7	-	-	CASSQAVTSYEQYF	TGTGCCAGCAGCCAAGCGGTCACTAGCTACGAGCAGTACTTC
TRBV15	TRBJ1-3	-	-	CATSRGGLWGNTIYF	TGTGCCACCAGCAGAGGTGGGCTCTGGGGAAACACCATATATTTT
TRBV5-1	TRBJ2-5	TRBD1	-	CASRLRTGVTQYF	TGCGCCAGCAGGCTGAGAACAGGGGTGACCCAGTACTTC
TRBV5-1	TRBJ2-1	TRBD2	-	CASSIIGVRGSRYNEQFF	TGCGCCAGCAGCATAATTGGGGTTCGCGGGAGCAGGTACAATGAGCAGTTCTTC
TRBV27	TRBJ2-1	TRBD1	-	CASSLSGTGVGNEQFF	TGTGCCAGCAGTTTATCGGGGACAGGGGTTGGGAATGAGCAGTTCTTC
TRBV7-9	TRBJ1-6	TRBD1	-	CASNLPGQGGSPLHF	TGTGCCAGCAACCTCCCGGGACAGGGTGGTTCACCCCTCCACTTT
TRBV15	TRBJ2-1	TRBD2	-	CATSREGLAGSNEQFF	TGTGCCACCAGCAGAGAGGGACTAGCGGGAAGTAATGAGCAGTTCTTC
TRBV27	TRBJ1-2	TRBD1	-	CASSFRTGFNYGYTF	TGTGCCAGCAGTTTCCGGACAGGATTTAACTATGGCTACACCTTC
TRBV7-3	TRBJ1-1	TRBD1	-	CASSPTGIDTEAFF	TGTGCCAGCAGTCCGACAGGGATCGACACTGAAGCTTTCTTT
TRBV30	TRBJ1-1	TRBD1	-	CAWSTLRGQGGYTEAFF	TGTGCCTGGAGTACGCTCCGGGGACAGGGGGGTTACACTGAAGCTTTCTTT
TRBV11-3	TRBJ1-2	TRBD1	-	CASSIRTGEIAARHF	TGTGCCAGCAGCATAAGGACAGGGGAGATTGCAGCGCGGCACTTC
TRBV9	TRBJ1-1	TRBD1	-	CASSEWTGANTEAFF	TGTGCCAGCAGCGAATGGACAGGGGCGAACACTGAAGCTTTCTTT
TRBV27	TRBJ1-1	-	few	CASSPFDINTEAFF	TGTGCCAGCAGCCCGTTCGACATAAACACTGAAGCTTTCTTT
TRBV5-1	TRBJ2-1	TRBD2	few	CASSPGGRDEQFF	TGCGCCAGCAGCCCGGGGGGTCGCGATGAGCAGTTCTTC
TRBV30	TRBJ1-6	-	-	CAWNKRGSDSPLHF	TGTGCCTGGAACAAGAGGGGGTCGGATTCACCCCTCCACTTT
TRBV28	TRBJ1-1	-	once	CASGDSSNTEAFF	TGTGCCAGCGGAGACAGCTCAAACACTGAAGCTTTCTTT
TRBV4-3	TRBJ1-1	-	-	CASSPQVGGLMNTEAFF	TGCGCCAGCAGCCCTCAAGTGGGGGGGCTCATGAACACTGAAGCTTTCTTT
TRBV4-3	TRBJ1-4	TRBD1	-	CASSQDWAGRQGGNEKLFF	TGCGCCAGCAGCCAAGATTGGGCCGGCAGGCAGGGGGGTAATGAAAAACTGTTTTTT
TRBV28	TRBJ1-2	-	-	CASRSGTQGSELYGYTF	TGTGCCAGCAGGAGTGGGACACAGGGTTCCGAACTCTATGGCTACACCTTC
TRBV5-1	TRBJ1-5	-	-	CASSLQAGQPQHF	TGCGCCAGCAGCTTGCAGGCTGGTCAGCCCCAGCATTTT
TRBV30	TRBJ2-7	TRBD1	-	CAWSRDRGAYEQYF	TGTGCCTGGAGTCGCGACAGGGGGGCCTACGAGCAGTACTTC
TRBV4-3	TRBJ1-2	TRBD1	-	CASSRTGQGYGYTF	TGCGCCAGCAGCCGCACGGGACAGGGATATGGCTACACCTTC
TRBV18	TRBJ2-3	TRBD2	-	CASSPPGTSTYTQYF	TGTGCCAGCTCACCACCAGGGACTAGCACATATACGCAGTATTTT
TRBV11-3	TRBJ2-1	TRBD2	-	CASSLLRSSGEQFF	TGTGCCAGCAGCTTATTGCGGTCTAGCGGTGAGCAGTTCTTC